Each of the 6 T cell receptor beta chains below was sequenced from the same sample in a study of PD-L1 blockade in urothelial cancer. The method was immunoSEQ multiplex PCR; TCRdb's version includes in-frame clones alone and lacks a portion of them. Among 70,000 to 75,000 clones, almost 90% were seen once, and the ten largest hold more than 3.5%. Time point noted: pretreatment peripheral blood. The material was PBMCs, obtained around atezolizumab (anti-PD-L1) treatment. These receptors originate from a man between 65 and 85 years old with urothelial cancer.

This chain joins TRBV7-7 and TRBJ2-3, with D possibly TRBD2 on 6 matching bases. Between the trimmed V and J ends, which lost 5 bases and 2 bases, there was a span of 14 bases. CDR1 and CDR2 (germline): SSHAT, FNYEAQ (reference sequence). The CDR3 runs 15 residues. CDR3 residues: CASSPGLANTDTQYF. CDR3 DNA: TGTGCCAGCAGCCCGGGACTGGCTAACACAGATACGCAGTATTTT. The full variable domain, completed using reference TRBV7-7 and TRBJ2-3, is GAGVSQSPRYKVTKRGQDVTLRCDPISSHATLYWYQQALGQGPEFLTYFNYEAQPDKSGLPSDRFSAERPEGSISTLTIQRTEQRDSAMYRCASSPGLANTDTQYFGPGTRLTVL.

The rearrangement joins TRBV5-6 to TRBJ2-1; 10 bases are a match to TRBD1. CDR1 and CDR2 (germline): SGHDT, YYEEEE. This CDR3 is 14 amino acids long. V dropped 4 bases and J dropped 8; count of bases not matched to a gene: 6. The CDR3 is CASSEGQGFDEQFF. As DNA, the CDR3 is TGTGCCAGCAGCGAGGGACAGGGGTTCGATGAGCAGTTCTTC. Supplemented by reference TRBV5-6 and TRBJ2-1, the full variable domain reads DAGVTQSPTHLIKTRGQQVTLRCSPKSGHDTVSWYQQALGQGPQFIFQYYEEEERQRGNFPDRFSGHQFPNYSSELNVNALLLGDSALYLCASSEGQGFDEQFFGPGTRLTVL.

V usage is TRBV5-1 and J usage is TRBJ2-5; 8 positions agree with TRBD2. CDR1 and CDR2 (germline): SGHRS, YFSETQ. Trimming took 5 bases from V and 2 from J; bases not matched to a gene: 8. This CDR3 has 15 residues. As DNA, the CDR3 is TGCGCCAGCAGTGGGTACGGGAGGGGGCAAGAGACCCAGTACTTC. Its protein is CASSGYGRGQETQYF.

The rearrangement uses TRBV7-8 and TRBJ1-1; the match to TRBD1 covers 7 bases. V shed 5 bases and J 3 bases; nucleotides not matched to a gene: 6. CDR3 length: 14 residues. Germline values: CDR1 SGHVS, CDR2 FQNEAQ. CDR3 DNA sequence: TGTGCCAGCAGCCGCCGGGACAGAGACACTGAAGCTTTCTTT. Translating gives CASSRRDRDTEAFF.

With regard to this clone: The same CDR3 can be traced to other DNA sequences in this sample. The chain is built from TRBV5-1 and TRBJ1-1; 9 bases are a match to TRBD1. CDR3 size: 15 residues. From germline, CDR1 is SGHRS and CDR2 YFSETQ. Trimming took 0 bases from V and 3 from J; bases not matched to a gene: 3. CDR3 bases: TGCGCCAGCAGCTTGGACGGACAGGGGCACACTGAAGCTTTCTTT. This codes for CASSLDGQGHTEAFF.

V is TRBV7-3 and J is TRBJ2-1; the match to TRBD2 covers 11 bases. The CDR3 has 15 amino acids. V lost 3 bases to trimming and J lost 5 bases; unmatched junction nucleotides: 3. Germline loops: CDR1 SGHTA, CDR2 FQGTGA. CDR3 bases: TGTGCCAGCAGCTTCAATAGCGGGAGGGACAATGAGCAGTTCTTC. It is translated as CASSFNSGRDNEQFF.